This T cell receptor (beta chain) was captured in a study of PD-L1 blockade in urothelial cancer. Whole-study context: Earlier, patients had received 0 to 3 chemotherapy regimens. Researchers looked at the blood 3 weeks (second dose) and 6 weeks after treatment began.

The ends lost 6 bases at V and 14 bases at J; junction bases unmatched: 13. The CDR3 runs 13 residues. The germline V gene has CDR1 MNHNS and CDR2 SASEGT. Between 1 and 8 samples per patient were obtained, pretreatment and on-treatment. Profiling relied on immunoSEQ multiplex PCR, and the TCRdb table lists in-frame clones only, not all of them. The data contain roughly 87,000 clones, about nine tenths of them singletons. V usage is TRBV6-1 and J usage is TRBJ1-2; 9 positions match TRBD1. The clonotype was recovered from a woman in her seventies with urothelial cancer. Here the sequenced sample was PBMCs, taken around atezolizumab (anti-PD-L1) treatment. This chain's CDR3 is CASRRTRDRVGTF. The DNA for the CDR3 is TGTGCCAGCAGGAGGACCCGGGACAGGGTCGGGACCTTC.